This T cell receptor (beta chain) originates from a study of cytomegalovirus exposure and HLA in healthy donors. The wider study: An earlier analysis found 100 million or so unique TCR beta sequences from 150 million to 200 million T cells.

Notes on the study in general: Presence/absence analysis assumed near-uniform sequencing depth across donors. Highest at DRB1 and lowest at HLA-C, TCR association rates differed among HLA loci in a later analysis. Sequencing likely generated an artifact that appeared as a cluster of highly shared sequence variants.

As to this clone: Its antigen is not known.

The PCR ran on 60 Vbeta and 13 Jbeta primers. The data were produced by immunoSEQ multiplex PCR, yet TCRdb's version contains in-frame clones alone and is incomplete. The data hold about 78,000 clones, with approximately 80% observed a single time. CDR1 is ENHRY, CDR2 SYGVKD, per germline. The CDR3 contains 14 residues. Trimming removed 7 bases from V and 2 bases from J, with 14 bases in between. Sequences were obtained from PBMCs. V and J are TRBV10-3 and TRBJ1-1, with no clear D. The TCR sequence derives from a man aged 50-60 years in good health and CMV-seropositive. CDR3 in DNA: TGTGCCATCAAGGAGGAAACGGGCAACACTGAAGCTTTCTTT. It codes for CAIKEETGNTEAFF.